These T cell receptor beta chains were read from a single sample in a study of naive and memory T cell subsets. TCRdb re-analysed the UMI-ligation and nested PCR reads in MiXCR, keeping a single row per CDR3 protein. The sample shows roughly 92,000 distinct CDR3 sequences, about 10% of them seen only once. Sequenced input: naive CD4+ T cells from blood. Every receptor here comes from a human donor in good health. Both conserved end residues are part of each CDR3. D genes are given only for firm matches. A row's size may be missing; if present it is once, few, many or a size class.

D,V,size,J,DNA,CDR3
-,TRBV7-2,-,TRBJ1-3,TGTGCCAGCAGCTTAATCACTGGAAACACCATATATTTT,CASSLITGNTIYF
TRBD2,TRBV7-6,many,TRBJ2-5,TGTGCCAGCAGCCTACCAGCGGGGGGGGGACAAGAGACCCAGTACTTC,CASSLPAGGGQETQYF
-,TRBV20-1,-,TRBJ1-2,TGCAGTGCCCCAATGAGGGGACACCGCCACGGAGATGGCTACACCTTC,CSAPMRGHRHGDGYTF
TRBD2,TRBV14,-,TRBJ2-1,TGTGCCAGCAGCTCTAGCGGGACCCTAGGGGATGAGCAGTTCTTC,CASSSSGTLGDEQFF
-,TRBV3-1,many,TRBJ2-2,TGTGCCAGCGGCAGAGTAGGAACCGGGGAGCTGTTTTTT,CASGRVGTGELFF
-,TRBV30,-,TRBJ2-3,TGTGCCTGGAGTGCCGGGGATACGCAGTATTTT,CAWSAGDTQYF
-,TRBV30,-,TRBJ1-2,TGTGCCTGGGGGTCCGGGACGGTCTATGGCTACACCTTC,CAWGSGTVYGYTF
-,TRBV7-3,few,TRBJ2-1,TGTGCCAGCAGCTTCTCCGGCTACAATGAGCAGTTCTTC,CASSFSGYNEQFF
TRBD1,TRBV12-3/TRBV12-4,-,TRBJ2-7,TGTGCCAGCAGACCTACCGGGACAGGGACCTACGAGCAGTACTTC,CASRPTGTGTYEQYF
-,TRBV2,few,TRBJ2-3,TGTGCCAGCTCGGGGAATAGCGGATCTAGCACAGATACGCAGTATTTT,CASSGNSGSSTDTQYF
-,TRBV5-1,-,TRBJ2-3,TGCGCGAACACGACCCCGGGACACCTTACGCAGTATTTT,CANTTPGHLTQYF
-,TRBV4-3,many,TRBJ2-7,TGCGCCAGCAGCCGGAGGCGCGGGGACTCCTACGAGCAGTACTTC,CASSRRRGDSYEQYF
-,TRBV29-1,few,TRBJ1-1,TGCAGCGCCGAGGGGAGGGCCAGAGCTAACACTGAAGCTTTCTTT,CSAEGRARANTEAFF
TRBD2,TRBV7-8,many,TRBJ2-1,TGTGCCAGCAGCCCCCCGCCTAGCGGGAGTGGGAATGAGCAGTTCTTC,CASSPPPSGSGNEQFF
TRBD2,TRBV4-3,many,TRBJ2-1,TGCGCCAGCAGGGCGGGGGGGCCTTACAATGAGCAGTTCTTC,CASRAGGPYNEQFF
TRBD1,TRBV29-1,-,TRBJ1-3,TGCAGCGTTGTGAGGGACAGCGGAAACACCATATATTTT,CSVVRDSGNTIYF
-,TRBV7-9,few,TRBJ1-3,TGTGCCAGCAGTCTAGCTGGAGGGGAAAGAAACACCATATATTTT,CASSLAGGERNTIYF
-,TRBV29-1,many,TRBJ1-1,TGCAGCGTTGACAGGGGTAACACTGAAGCTTTCTTT,CSVDRGNTEAFF
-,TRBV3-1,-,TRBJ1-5,TGTGCCAGCAGCCAAGGGGGGGCGACTCAGCCCCAGCATTTT,CASSQGGATQPQHF
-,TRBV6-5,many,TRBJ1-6,TGTGCCAGCAGTTACTCGAAAGTAAATAATTCACCCCTCCACTTT,CASSYSKVNNSPLHF
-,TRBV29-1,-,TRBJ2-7,TGCAGCGTTCGACCCGGAGAAATTTACGAGCAGTACTTC,CSVRPGEIYEQYF
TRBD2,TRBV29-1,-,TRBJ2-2,TGCAGCGTTGATCGGGGGGCGAACACCGGGGAGCTGTTTTTT,CSVDRGANTGELFF
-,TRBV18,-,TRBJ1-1,TGTGCCAGCTCACCAAGGGGGACCTCTGAAGCTTTCTTT,CASSPRGTSEAFF
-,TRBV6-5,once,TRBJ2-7,TGTGTCAGCAGCGCCGGCCCCGGGACCTACGAGCAGTACTTC,CVSSAGPGTYEQYF
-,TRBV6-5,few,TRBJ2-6,TGTGCCAGCAGACGGAGGGGATCTGGGGCCAACGTCCTGACTTTC,CASRRRGSGANVLTF
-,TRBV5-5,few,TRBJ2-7,TGTGCCAGCAGCTTGTCGGCAGGGCTATACGAGCAGTACTTC,CASSLSAGLYEQYF
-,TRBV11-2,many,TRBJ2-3,TGTGCCAGCAGCCCCCAATTTTCTGCAGATACGCAGTATTTT,CASSPQFSADTQYF
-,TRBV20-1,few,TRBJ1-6,TGCAGTGCTAAAAACCAAGGCTCCTATAATTCACCCCTCCACTTT,CSAKNQGSYNSPLHF
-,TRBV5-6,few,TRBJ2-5,TGTGCCAGCAGCTTGGCAGGGGATAAGACTGAGACCCAGTACTTC,CASSLAGDKTETQYF
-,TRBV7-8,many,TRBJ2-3,TGTGCCAGCAGCTTACAACAAGATACGCAGTATTTT,CASSLQQDTQYF
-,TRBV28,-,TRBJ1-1,TGTGCCAGCAGTTTGTACAGGACGAAGGGCACTGAAGCTTTCTTT,CASSLYRTKGTEAFF
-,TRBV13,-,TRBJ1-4,TGTGCCAGCAGCTTACGTGCCGCGGCGGGGGAGGAACTGTTTTTT,CASSLRAAAGEELFF
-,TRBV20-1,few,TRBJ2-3,TGCAGTGCCTCCTCCGGGACGCGAACAGATACGCAGTATTTT,CSASSGTRTDTQYF
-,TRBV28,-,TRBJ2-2,TGTGCCAGCAGACCTCCCGGGACACCGAACACCGGGGAGCTGTTTTTT,CASRPPGTPNTGELFF
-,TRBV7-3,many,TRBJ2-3,TGTGCCAGCAGCTTAAGCGCAGATACGCAGTATTTT,CASSLSADTQYF
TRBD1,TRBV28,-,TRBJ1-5,TGTGCCAGCAGAACCCGGACAGGGAAAGGCAATCAGCCCCAGCATTTT,CASRTRTGKGNQPQHF
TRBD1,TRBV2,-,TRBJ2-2,TGTGCCAGCATGGGACAGGGTGCCACCGGGGAGCTGTTTTTT,CASMGQGATGELFF
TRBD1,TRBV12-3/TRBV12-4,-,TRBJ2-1,TGTGCCAGCAGTTTGACAGGGAAGGGGGAGCAGTTCTTC,CASSLTGKGEQFF
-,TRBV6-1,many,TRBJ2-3,TGTGCCAGCAGCGAATGGACAGACAGCACAGATACGCAGTATTTT,CASSEWTDSTDTQYF
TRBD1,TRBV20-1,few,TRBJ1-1,TGCAGTGCTAGAGTAGGGGGACAGGCCCGACGGTTGAACACTGAAGCTTTCTTT,CSARVGGQARRLNTEAFF
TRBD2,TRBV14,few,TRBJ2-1,TGTGCCAGCAGTCGGGGGGGTGGTGAGCAGTTCTTC,CASSRGGGEQFF
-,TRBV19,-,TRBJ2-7,TGTGCCAGTACCAGAACGACAGGCGTTTACGAGCAGTACTTC,CASTRTTGVYEQYF
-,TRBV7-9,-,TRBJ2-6,TGTGCCAGCAGCCCCATACGTTGGTCTGGGGCCAACGTCCTGACTTTC,CASSPIRWSGANVLTF
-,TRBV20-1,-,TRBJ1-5,TGCAGTGCTAGGGTTGTCGCAGCCCTTACTAATCAGCCCCAGCATTTT,CSARVVAALTNQPQHF